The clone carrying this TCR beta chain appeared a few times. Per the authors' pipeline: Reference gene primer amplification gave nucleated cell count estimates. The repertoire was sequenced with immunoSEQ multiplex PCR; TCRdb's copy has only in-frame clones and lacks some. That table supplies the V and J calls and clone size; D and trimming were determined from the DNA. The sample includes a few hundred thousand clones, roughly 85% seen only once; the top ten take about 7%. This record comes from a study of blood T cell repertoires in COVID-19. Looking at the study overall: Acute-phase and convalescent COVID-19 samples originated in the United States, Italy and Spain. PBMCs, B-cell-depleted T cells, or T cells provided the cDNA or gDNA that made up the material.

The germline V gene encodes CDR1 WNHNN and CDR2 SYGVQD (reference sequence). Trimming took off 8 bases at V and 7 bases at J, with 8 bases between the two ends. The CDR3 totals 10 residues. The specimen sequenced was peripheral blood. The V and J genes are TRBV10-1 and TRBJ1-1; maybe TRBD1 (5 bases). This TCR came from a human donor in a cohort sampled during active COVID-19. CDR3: CASQQDEAFF. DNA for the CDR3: TGCGCCAGCCAACAGGATGAAGCTTTCTTT.